This is a list of T cell receptor beta chains from one sample in a study of shared clonotypes between healthy human individuals. TCRdb keeps only in-frame clones here, not all; method: immunoSEQ multiplex PCR. The profile shows around 1.1 million clones, 70% to 80% of them singletons. The sequenced material came from memory CD4+ T cells from PBMCs. The receptors originated from a man aged 18 to 29 in good health. Some clones in this sample may be carry-over from other donors' samples. Each CDR3 is given with its conserved first and last residue. A D gene is named only where the DNA matches it firmly. Size values are once, few and many counts, or a class for expanded clones, and some rows have none.

abundance	v_gene	d_gene	j_gene	CDR3nt	CDR3aa
many	TRBV27	NA	TRBJ2-2	TGTGCCAGCAGATGGCCAGTCAACACCGGGGAGCTGTTTTTT	CASRWPVNTGELFF
NA	TRBV29-1	TRBD1	TRBJ1-3	TGCAGCTTCTCGATCGGTTGGACAGGGGGCTCTGGAAACACCATATATTTT	CSFSIGWTGGSGNTIYF
NA	TRBV19	NA	TRBJ2-1	TGTGCCAGTCGCATATGGAATGAGCAGTTCTTC	CASRIWNEQFF
NA	TRBV5-1	TRBD1	TRBJ2-1	TGCGCCAGCAGCTTGGTAACAGGGGAATACAATGAGCAGTTCTTC	CASSLVTGEYNEQFF
NA	TRBV7-9	TRBD1	TRBJ2-5	TGTGCCAGCAGCTTAGGGGACAGGGACGCGGAGACCCAGTACTTC	CASSLGDRDAETQYF
NA	TRBV28	NA	TRBJ2-2	TGTGCCAGCAGTTTACCCGGACCCAGCCCCGGGGAGCTGTTTTTT	CASSLPGPSPGELFF
NA	TRBV18	TRBD1	TRBJ1-2	TGTGCCAGCTCACCACGTCCCCAGGGGGCGCGGGATGGCTACACCTTC	CASSPRPQGARDGYTF
NA	TRBV20-1	NA	TRBJ2-4	TGCAGTGCTAACAGGGACATTCAGTACTTC	CSANRDIQYF
NA	TRBV18	NA	TRBJ2-7	TGTGCCAGCTCACCACCGGGGAAACAGAACCCATACGAGCAGTACTTC	CASSPPGKQNPYEQYF
NA	TRBV2	TRBD2	TRBJ2-3	TGTGCCAGCAGTTGGACTAGCGGGAGAAGCACAGATACGCAGTATTTT	CASSWTSGRSTDTQYF
NA	TRBV4-2	NA	TRBJ2-1	TGTGCCAGCAGCCGGCTCTTAGGGACTCGGGGCGTGGAGCAGTTCTTC	CASSRLLGTRGVEQFF
many	TRBV5-6	NA	TRBJ2-1	TGTGCCAGCAGCCGCAAAAAAACAGTGGGCAATGAGCAGTTCTTC	CASSRKKTVGNEQFF
NA	TRBV5-4	NA	TRBJ2-7	TGTGCCAGCAGCTTGGATGGCTCCTACGAGCAGTACTTC	CASSLDGSYEQYF
NA	TRBV5-6	NA	TRBJ2-1	TGTGCCAGCAGCTCGGACGCCGGGACAAGCTACCCTAAGGAGTTCTTC	CASSSDAGTSYPKEFF
NA	TRBV19	NA	TRBJ1-5	TGTGCCAGTAACCCTCCACCCCCATTT	CASNPPPPF
once	TRBV29-1	NA	TRBJ1-2	TGCAGCGTTGAAAATTCAGGAGCCTATGGCTACACCTTC	CSVENSGAYGYTF
NA	TRBV4-2	TRBD1	TRBJ1-1	TGTGCCAGCAGCCAGCAGACAGGGCTGAACACTGAAGCTTTCTTT	CASSQQTGLNTEAFF
NA	TRBV5-6	TRBD1	TRBJ2-7	TGTGCCAGCAGCCAAGGGGACAGGGAGAACGAGCAGTACTTC	CASSQGDRENEQYF
many	TRBV5-1	NA	TRBJ2-2	TGCGCCAGCAGCCGGACTATCAACACCGGGGAGCTGTTTTTT	CASSRTINTGELFF
few	TRBV9	NA	TRBJ2-3	TGTGCCAGCAGCGAACGGGACGGAGGCACAGATACGCAGTATTTT	CASSERDGGTDTQYF
NA	TRBV6-5	NA	TRBJ2-3	TGTGCCAGCAGTTACTCGTGGGACACAGATACGCAGTATTTT	CASSYSWDTDTQYF
NA	TRBV5-1	NA	TRBJ2-3	TGCGCCAGCAGCTGGGATCCCTCGACCGGCGATACGCAGTATTTT	CASSWDPSTGDTQYF
NA	TRBV30	NA	TRBJ1-2	TGTGCCTGTGACCGGGGCCTAAGTAATGGCTACACCTTC	CACDRGLSNGYTF
NA	TRBV25-1	NA	TRBJ2-1	TGTGCCAGCAGTGCGTCAGGTGGAATAGTCGGGCAGTTCTTC	CASSASGGIVGQFF
NA	TRBV5-1	NA	TRBJ1-2	TGCGCCAGCAGCTTGGAGAGCTATGGCTACACCTTC	CASSLESYGYTF